The sequence of this T cell receptor (beta chain) was determined in a study of response to subunit inactivated influenza vaccine. Study findings and constraints: That few new T cells are recruited by each seasonal influenza vaccination was the authors' suggestion.

In germline, CDR1 is DFQATT, CDR2 SNEGSKA (reference sequence). CDR3 length: 14 amino acids. Trimming removed 3 bases from V and 4 bases from J; junction bases left unmatched: 6. This clonotype appeared many times. Its antigen is not identified. MiXCR was run by TCRdb on the RT-PCR reads, yielding one entry per CDR3 protein. This sample has 650,000 to 800,000 distinct CDR3 sequences, with roughly 18% found just once. The sequence was collected from a man aged 50 to 59 who received an inactivated influenza vaccine. This material consisted of PBMCs from blood, taken 5 days after vaccination. V usage is TRBV20-1 and J usage is TRBJ1-5; TRBD1 matches at 7 bases. CDR3 loop: CSASPVTGNQPQHF. CDR3 nucleotides: TGCAGTGCTAGCCCCGTGACAGGGAATCAGCCCCAGCATTTT.